The present T cell receptor beta chain was sequenced within a study of Graves' ophthalmopathy and Graves' hyperthyroidism. This clonotype appeared a few times. The target antigen is unknown. The CDR3 sequence is 14 residues long. The trim removed 6 bases at V and 5 bases at J, leaving 9 bases unmatched. Whole-study findings and limits: Blood samples also showed most expanded thyroid clonotypes exceeding 0.001 frequency.

Amplification from RNA transcripts yielded the TCR beta CDR3 regions. The library came from an HTBI-primed first-round RT-PCR and a second-round multiplex PCR. TCRdb used MiXCR to reprocess the multiplex PCR reads, holding one entry per CDR3 protein. This sample has approximately 700,000 distinct CDR3 sequences, with roughly 40% found just once. This sequence was found in an adult man with Graves' ophthalmopathy. The sequencing sample was made of peripheral blood. The J gene is TRBJ2-5, the V gene TRBV12-3 or TRBV12-4, with 7 bases that match TRBD1. The DNA for the CDR3 is TGTGCCAGCAGACTGACAGGGCCTGGGGAGACCCAGTACTTC. This gives the protein CASRLTGPGETQYF.